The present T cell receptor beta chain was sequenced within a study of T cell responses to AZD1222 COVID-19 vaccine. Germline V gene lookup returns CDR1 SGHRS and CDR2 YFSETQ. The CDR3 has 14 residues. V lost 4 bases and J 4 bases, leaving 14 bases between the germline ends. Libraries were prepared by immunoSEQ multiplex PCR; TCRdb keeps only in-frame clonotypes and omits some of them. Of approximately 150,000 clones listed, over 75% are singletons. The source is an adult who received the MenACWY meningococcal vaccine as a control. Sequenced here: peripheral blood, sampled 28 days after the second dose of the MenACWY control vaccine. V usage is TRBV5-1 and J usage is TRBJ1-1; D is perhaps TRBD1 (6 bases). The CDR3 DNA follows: TGCGCCAGCAGCCTCTCTCGGACAGTCACTGAAGCTTTCTTT. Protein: CASSLSRTVTEAFF.